A single sample is the source of the 10 T cell receptor beta chains below, sequenced in a study of blood T cell repertoires in COVID-19. The protocol was immunoSEQ multiplex PCR, while the TCRdb copy is restricted to in-frame clones and leaves out a portion. Of around 310,000 clones listed, around 90% are singletons. Sample: peripheral blood. The receptors shown here come from a woman aged 40 to 49 with COVID-19, enrolled during active disease.

The chain carries TRBV5-5 and TRBJ2-7; 7 nucleotides align to TRBD1. Trimming took 0 bases from V and 3 from J; bases not matched to a gene: 6. The CDR3 runs 15 residues. Germline assignment: CDR1 SGHKS and CDR2 YYEKEE (reference sequence). The CDR3 reads CASSLGEGGFYEQYF. The CDR3 DNA reads as TGTGCCAGCAGCTTGGGGGAAGGGGGCTTCTACGAGCAGTACTTC.

The chain couples TRBV19 to TRBJ2-4, with unresolved D. CDR3 length: 14 residues. V was shortened by 4 bases and J by 6 bases, with 13 bases between the two germline ends. CDR1 is LNHDA, CDR2 SQIVND, per germline (reference sequence). CDR3 protein: CASSTPPQVNIQYF. DNA of the CDR3: TGTGCCAGTAGTACGCCCCCCCAGGTAAACATTCAGTACTTC.

This clone has only one observation. The chain carries TRBV2 and TRBJ2-1, with 11 bases identical to TRBD2. Germline V CDR1 and CDR2: SNHLY, FYNNEI. The CDR3 has 17 amino acids. Trimming at V came to 7 bases and at J to 15 bases, leaving 23 bases not matched to a gene. The CDR3 DNA reads as TGTGCCAGCAATCCCCCCTCGGGACTAGCGGAGTTCGGGGGGGGGTTCTTC. Residues: CASNPPSGLAEFGGGFF.

The chain is built from TRBV7-3 and TRBJ1-3, with D possibly TRBD1 on 6 matching bases. The germline V gene encodes CDR1 SGHTA and CDR2 FQGTGA. The CDR3 extends over 17 amino acids. With 2 bases removed from V and 2 bases from J, the gap between germline ends came to 16 bases. CDR3 sequence reads: CASSLRQQGRPGNTIYF. CDR3 DNA sequence: TGTGCCAGCAGCTTACGCCAACAGGGACGGCCTGGAAACACCATATATTTT.

This chain connects TRBV18 to TRBJ1-1, with D unclear. The V gene's germline CDR1 is KGHSH and CDR2 LQKENI. V lost 0 bases, J lost 10 bases, and 12 bases lay in between. CDR3 length: 13 amino acids. CDR3 bases: TGTGCCAGCTCACCACCGGAGGCGGGAAGAGCTTTCTTT. Translation gives CASSPPEAGRAFF. The full variable domain, completed using reference TRBV18 and TRBJ1-1, is NAGVMQNPRHLVRRRGQEARLRCSPMKGHSHVYWYRQLPEEGLKFMVYLQKENIIDESGMPKERFSAEFPKEGPSILRIQQVVRGDSAAYFCASSPPEAGRAFFGQGTRLTVV.

The V call is TRBV27, the J call TRBJ2-5, with D possibly being TRBD1 (6 bases). The V end was cut by 5 bases, the J end by 5 bases, with 15 bases between. CDR1 and CDR2 from the germline V gene are MNHEY and SMNVEV (reference sequence). CDR3 length: 14 amino acids. CDR3 nucleotides: TGTGCCAGCAGTACAGGGTTAGGTTCGGAGACCCAGTACTTC. This encodes CASSTGLGSETQYF.

This clone was counted once. The chain couples TRBV28 to TRBJ1-5, with D hard to call. Germline values: CDR1 MDHEN, CDR2 SYDVKM. The V end was cut by 4 bases, the J end by 7 bases, with 14 bases between. The CDR3 contains 14 residues. The CDR3 spells CASSSAFFEQPQHF. For the CDR3, the DNA is TGTGCCAGCAGTTCCGCTTTTTTCGAGCAGCCCCAGCATTTT.

The V gene is TRBV6-5, the J gene TRBJ1-1, with D maybe TRBD1 (6 bases). There are 15 residues in the CDR3. Germline V gene data show CDR1 as MNHEY and CDR2 as SVGAGI. V was cut by 10 bases and J by 0 bases, with 18 bases left in between. Here the CDR3 DNA reads TGTGCCACAGGGGCCTCCAGGACCGTGAACACTGAAGCTTTCTTT. Protein: CATGASRTVNTEAFF.

CDR3 loop: CASSVGGVSNQPQHF. The CDR3 DNA follows: TGTGCCAGTAGTGTAGGGGGCGTCAGCAATCAGCCCCAGCATTTT. The chain has TRBV19 and TRBJ1-5; 7 bases are a match to TRBD1. Per the germline V gene, CDR1 is LNHDA and CDR2 is SQIVND (reference sequence). Trimming cost V 5 bases and J 1 base; bases outside gene matches: 5. The CDR3 loop spans 15 amino acids.

J is TRBJ2-7 and V is TRBV7-2, with a weak D call TRBD1 (6 bases). V was pared by 4 bases and J by 6 bases, with 10 bases between. CDR1 is SGHTA and CDR2 is FQGNSA in the germline V gene. The CDR3 covers 12 residues. The CDR3, as DNA: TGTGCCAGCAGCTCCAACAGGGCCGAGCAGTACTTC. It specifies CASSSNRAEQYF.